This T cell receptor (beta chain) was identified during a study of T cell changes during pregnancy in multiple sclerosis. Measured with immunoSEQ multiplex PCR; TCRdb has only the in-frame clones, and not every one. Counted here are about 61,000 clones, 85% to 90% occurring once; the ten biggest clones make up 0.7% to 0.9%. The CDR3 loop spans 16 amino acids. Germline CDR1 LNHDA, CDR2 SQIVND (reference sequence). V shed 0 bases and J shed 1 base, with 10 bases lying between them. This chain joins TRBV19 and TRBJ1-5, with D tentatively TRBD1 (5 bases). The source is a female donor in good health, enrolled as a control in a pregnancy study. The specimen comprised peripheral blood, sampled in the first trimester of pregnancy. CDR3 nucleotides: TGTGCCAGTAGTATAGATGGGACTTGGAGCAATCAGCCCCAGCATTTT. It specifies CASSIDGTWSNQPQHF.